This T cell receptor (beta chain) was observed in a study of beta chain features in type 1 diabetes. As for the study in general: The examined sorted cells totaled some 99 million across samples. General study points: Compared with healthy donors, patients appeared to share more similar naive, central memory and regulatory TCRB repertoires. People with Type 1 diabetes carried modestly yet significantly shorter TCRB CDR3s in all four CD4+ subsets.

Sequenced material consisted of expressed TCRB transcripts (all of the isolated RNA was reverse transcribed). Profiling relied on immunoSEQ multiplex PCR, and the TCRdb table lists in-frame clones only, not all of them. Among more than 100,000 clones listed, about 17% were seen once. Concerning this clone: Its antigen is not known.

Trimming cost V 0 bases and J 5 bases, with 10 bases left between them. This CDR3 contains 14 residues. CDR1 and CDR2 (germline): SGHRS, YFSETQ. This clonotype was sampled from a man in his thirties or forties with type 1 diabetes. V gene TRBV5-1 combines with J gene TRBJ2-3, with a weak D call TRBD1 (5 bases). Material: central memory CD4+ T cells from blood. CDR3 coding DNA: TGCGCCAGCAGCTTGGGCCAGGGAAAAGATACGCAGTATTTT. It translates to CASSLGQGKDTQYF.